This entry lists 14 T cell receptor beta chains sequenced from one sample in a study of post-analysis software for immune sequencing data. Points from the study as a whole: Relative to controls, patients had 4 or 5 TRBV segments at higher frequency, with TRBV5-6, TRBV5-1 and TRBV20-1 among these.

No cognate antigen is known for these TCRs. Every TCR beta cDNA library bore unique molecular identifiers. Using its own MiXCR run on the PCR reads, TCRdb lists one record per CDR3 protein. The data show about 430,000 distinct CDR3 sequences, with approximately 37% seen just once and around 8% held by the top ten. The material sequenced was blood. These receptors were taken from a girl aged 2-9 years with multiple sclerosis.

The V gene is TRBV15, the J gene TRBJ2-3; D is uncertain. The CDR3 is made up of 12 amino acids. Germline V lookup: CDR1 LNHNV, CDR2 YYDKDF (reference sequence). V was clipped by 8 bases and J by 6 bases, with 12 bases between them. The CDR3 DNA reads as TGTGCCACCTCCTGCTGTCTGGATACGCAGTATTTT. It specifies CATSCCLDTQYF. Variable domain in full (rest from reference TRBV15 and TRBJ2-3): DAMVIQNPRYQVTQFGKPVTLSCSQTLNHNVMYWYQQKSSQAPKLLFHYYDKDFNNEADTPDNFQSRRPNTSFCFLDIRSPGLGDTAMYLCATSCCLDTQYFGPGTRLTVL.

This clonotype was detected a few times. The chain couples TRBV7-9 to TRBJ1-4; 9 bases match TRBD1. Germline CDR1 SEHNR, CDR2 FQNEAQ (reference sequence). This CDR3 spans 16 amino acids. With 7 bases clipped from V and 2 bases from J, the junction kept 8 bases outside the gene matches. The CDR3 region is CASTEQGASTNEKLFF. The CDR3 DNA is TGTGCCAGCACCGAACAGGGGGCTTCGACTAATGAAAAACTGTTTTTT.

The chain recombines TRBV20-1 with TRBJ2-3; no reliable D call. Trimming stripped 3 bases from V and 6 bases from J, with 13 bases between. CDR1 is DFQATT and CDR2 is SNEGSKA in the germline V gene (reference sequence). The CDR3 is made up of 13 amino acids. The CDR3 spells CSASTENRDTQYF. CDR3 nucleotides: TGCAGTGCTAGTACGGAAAATCGGGATACGCAGTATTTT.

The chain links TRBV7-9 to TRBJ2-1, with 12 bases aligning to TRBD2. Germline V lookup: CDR1 SEHNR, CDR2 FQNEAQ (reference sequence). The V segment lost 7 bases and the J segment 4 bases; nucleotides outside the gene matches: 8. The CDR3 is 16 amino acids. CDR3 in amino acids: CASTRGGLAGYNEQFF. CDR3 DNA: TGTGCCAGCACCAGAGGGGGACTAGCGGGTTACAATGAGCAGTTCTTC.

This chain connects TRBV4-1 to TRBJ1-2, with a possible D match to TRBD1 (6 bases). The CDR3 is 15 residues long. Germline V gene sequence: CDR1 MGHRA, CDR2 YSYEKL. V was pared by 5 bases and J by 2 bases, with 15 bases between. The DNA of the CDR3 is TGCGCCAGCAGCTTCACCCAAGGGGGGAACTATGGCTACACCTTC. Protein sequence: CASSFTQGGNYGYTF.

The chain uses TRBV7-9 and TRBJ2-7; no firm D call. Germline CDR1 is SEHNR and CDR2 is FQNEAQ (reference sequence). V shed 4 bases and J shed 3 bases, with 7 bases lying between them. This CDR3 region has 12 residues. This CDR3 is CASSSHIYEQYF. DNA of the CDR3: TGTGCCAGCAGCTCTCATATCTACGAGCAGTACTTC.

The chain uses TRBV28 and TRBJ2-7, with D tentatively TRBD2 (6 bases). V lost 5 bases and J 2 bases, leaving 25 bases between the germline ends. CDR1 MDHEN and CDR2 SYDVKM come from the germline V gene. The CDR3 contains 18 residues. CDR3 in amino acids: CASSPLSGTGVRTYEQYF. CDR3 DNA: TGTGCCAGCAGTCCTCTATCGGGGACGGGGGTGAGAACCTACGAGCAGTACTTC. The full variable domain, in which reference TRBV28 and TRBJ2-7 provide the parts outside the CDR3, is DVKVTQSSRYLVKRTGEKVFLECVQDMDHENMFWYRQDPGLGLRLIYFSYDVKMKEKGDIPEGYSVSREKKERFSLILESASTNQTSMYLCASSPLSGTGVRTYEQYFGPGTRLTVT.

As regards this clonotype: A read error may account for a junction end that differs from germline. This chain uses TRBV7-2 with TRBJ1-2; D unresolved. This CDR3 region has 15 residues. The germline V gene encodes CDR1 SGHTA and CDR2 FQGNSA. The CDR3 nucleotides read TGTGCCAGCAGCTTATACAGTGCCGCTAACCATGGCTACACCTTC. Encoded protein: CASSLYSAANHGYTF.

This clonotype showed up just a few times. V is TRBV7-9 and J is TRBJ2-7, with 7 bases matching TRBD2. With 2 bases clipped from V and 2 bases from J, the junction kept 3 bases outside the gene matches. CDR3 length: 14 amino acids. The germline gives CDR1 SEHNR, CDR2 FQNEAQ (reference sequence). The CDR3 region has the DNA TGTGCCAGCAGCTTACGGGGAGGGACCTACGAGCAGTACTTC. This encodes CASSLRGGTYEQYF. Full variable domain (outside the CDR3, taken from reference TRBV7-9 and TRBJ2-7): DTGVSQNPRHKITKRGQNVTFRCDPISEHNRLYWYRQTLGQGPEFLTYFQNEAQLEKSRLLSDRFSAERPKGSFSTLEIQRTEQGDSAMYLCASSLRGGTYEQYFGPGTRLTVT.

The chain couples TRBV20-1 to TRBJ2-7, with D unclear. Germline values: CDR1 DFQATT, CDR2 SNEGSKA (reference sequence). V was trimmed by 2 bases and J by 3 bases, leaving 11 bases between them. CDR3 length equals 13 residues. Here the CDR3 DNA reads TGCAGTGCTAGAACCGGCGGAAACTACGAGCAGTACTTC. The encoded protein is CSARTGGNYEQYF.

Only a few counts were recorded for this clonotype. This sequence joins TRBV7-9 and TRBJ1-1; D is unclear. The ends were cut back, 5 bases at V and 6 bases at J, with 10 bases in the middle. The CDR3 totals 12 residues. Germline V CDR1 and CDR2: SEHNR, FQNEAQ (reference sequence). The chain's CDR3 is CASSLRGAEAFF. CDR3 DNA sequence: TGTGCCAGCAGCCTCCGTGGAGCTGAAGCTTTCTTT.

The chain has TRBV7-3 and TRBJ2-1; D is undetermined. V was trimmed by 8 bases and J by 4 bases, leaving 12 bases between them. Germline CDR1 SGHTA, CDR2 FQGTGA. The CDR3 loop spans 13 amino acids. Here the CDR3 DNA reads TGTGCCAGCGGCAAACCGGGTTACAATGAGCAGTTCTTC. It specifies CASGKPGYNEQFF.

This clonotype turned up a few times. The chain is built from TRBV12-3 or TRBV12-4 and TRBJ2-3; 7 nucleotides line up with TRBD1. CDR3 length equals 14 residues. V was pared by 6 bases and J by 2 bases, with 5 bases of the junction left unmatched. This CDR3 reads CASSRDSLTDTQYF. The CDR3 bases are TGTGCCAGCAGCAGGGACAGCCTCACAGATACGCAGTATTTT.

The genes are TRBV5-6 and TRBJ2-5; 8 bases match TRBD1. The V and J ends lost 4 bases and 5 bases, in that order; junction bases with no gene match: 7. CDR1 and CDR2 from the germline V gene are SGHDT and YYEEEE. CDR3 length: 14 amino acids. CDR3 protein: CASSPDRVEETQYF. CDR3 DNA sequence: TGTGCCAGCAGCCCGGACAGGGTTGAGGAGACCCAGTACTTC.